Listed here are 29 T cell receptor beta chains from one sample, sequenced in a study of T cell responses to AZD1222 COVID-19 vaccine. Profiling relied on immunoSEQ multiplex PCR, and the TCRdb table lists in-frame clones only, not all of them. The sample holds under 70,000 clones, 84% seen once. The sample in question was peripheral blood, obtained on day 0 of AZD1222 vaccination. All receptors come from an adult in good health.

This chain connects TRBV7-9 to TRBJ2-7, with 9 bases lining up with TRBD1. CDR3 length equals 15 residues. The germline gives CDR1 SEHNR, CDR2 FQNEAQ (reference sequence). Trimming took 6 bases from V and 3 from J; bases not matched to a gene: 9. The DNA for the CDR3 is TGTGCCAGCAGTACGACAGGGGGATCCTACTACGAGCAGTACTTC. Translating it yields CASSTTGGSYYEQYF.

This clone was seen just once. V gene TRBV28 combines with J gene TRBJ2-1; the match to TRBD2 covers 9 bases. This CDR3 spans 16 amino acids. CDR1 is MDHEN and CDR2 is SYDVKM in the germline V gene. V lost 6 bases to trimming and J lost 2 bases; unmatched junction nucleotides: 8. CDR3 region: CASSPTTSGAYNEQFF. The CDR3 DNA is TGTGCCAGCAGCCCAACGACTAGCGGAGCCTACAATGAGCAGTTCTTC.

The chain has TRBV7-2 and TRBJ1-2; D unresolved. Deletions cut 7 bases from V and 2 bases from J, with 17 bases between. The germline CDR1 and CDR2 sequences are SGHTA and FQGNSA. This CDR3 spans 15 amino acids. CDR3 protein: CASIPSVGINYGYTF. The DNA for the CDR3 is TGTGCCAGCATACCCTCCGTAGGGATCAACTATGGCTACACCTTC.

The V call is TRBV7-2, the J call TRBJ1-6, with unresolved D. The CDR3 contains 12 residues. Trimming took off 5 bases at V and 9 bases at J, with 8 bases between the two ends. Germline V CDR1 and CDR2: SGHTA, FQGNSA. DNA of the CDR3: TGTGCCAGCAGCCTCCCGGGTTCACCCCTCCACTTT. It is translated as CASSLPGSPLHF.

This chain connects TRBV9 to TRBJ2-2, with 7 bases fitting TRBD2. V shed 4 bases, J shed 3 bases, and the junction held 12 bases outside the gene matches. Germline lookup yields CDR1 SGDLS and CDR2 YYNGEE. The CDR3 consists of 17 residues. CDR3 residues: CASSPRSSSGYTGELFF. DNA for the CDR3: TGTGCCAGCAGCCCGCGATCCTCTAGCGGCTACACCGGGGAGCTGTTTTTT.

The rearrangement joins TRBV7-9 to TRBJ2-5; 12 bases align to TRBD2. Germline loops: CDR1 SEHNR, CDR2 FQNEAQ (reference sequence). The junction had 7 bases not matched to a gene; V was cut back by 5 bases and J by 0 bases. The CDR3 length is 17 residues. CDR3 sequence: CASSPTWTSGNQETQYF. The CDR3 DNA sequence: TGTGCCAGCAGCCCGACCTGGACTAGCGGGAACCAAGAGACCCAGTACTTC.

The chain employs TRBV4-2 and TRBJ2-1; D possibly uses TRBD1 or TRBD2 (6 bases each). This CDR3 has 14 residues. V was shortened by 5 bases and J by 9 bases, with 17 bases between the two germline ends. CDR1 and CDR2 from the germline V gene are LGHNA and YNFKEQ. In DNA, the CDR3 is TGTGCCAGCAGCGATTCCAGGGGAGGTGTTGAGCAGTTCTTC. Translated: CASSDSRGGVEQFF.

The J gene is TRBJ2-2, the V gene TRBV11-3, with 12 bases fitting TRBD1. CDR1 SGHNT and CDR2 YENEEA come from the germline V gene. The CDR3 has 19 residues. J lost 5 bases, V lost 3 bases, and 13 bases had no gene match. This chain's CDR3 is CASSFRPGTGGGGTGELFF. In nucleotides, the CDR3 is TGTGCCAGCAGCTTCCGTCCCGGGACAGGGGGCGGTGGTACCGGGGAGCTGTTTTTT.

The chain combines TRBV28 with TRBJ2-6; D ambiguous. Germline V gene data show CDR1 as MDHEN and CDR2 as SYDVKM. The CDR3 contains 18 residues. V lost 3 bases and J lost 3, with 18 bases in between. CDR3 coding DNA: TGTGCCAGCAGTTTTGTGGCAGGCCCTTCTTTTGGGGCCAACGTCCTGACTTTC. Its translation is CASSFVAGPSFGANVLTF.

The V gene is TRBV28, the J gene TRBJ1-5; 8 nucleotides agree with TRBD1. The CDR3 totals 22 residues. The junction had 27 bases not matched to a gene; V was cut back by 5 bases and J by 3 bases. From germline, CDR1 is MDHEN and CDR2 SYDVKM. CDR3 sequence (DNA): TGTGCCAGCAGTCTGACCGGGACAGGATTAAGGTGGGTGAGAAGATTCAATCAGCCCCAGCATTTT. Translating it yields CASSLTGTGLRWVRRFNQPQHF. The full variable domain, completed using reference TRBV28 and TRBJ1-5, is DVKVTQSSRYLVKRTGEKVFLECVQDMDHENMFWYRQDPGLGLRLIYFSYDVKMKEKGDIPEGYSVSREKKERFSLILESASTNQTSMYLCASSLTGTGLRWVRRFNQPQHFGDGTRLSIL.

This chain joins TRBV6-5 and TRBJ1-1; D remains ambiguous. The V gene's germline CDR1 is MNHEY and CDR2 SVGAGI. The length of the CDR3 is 11 residues. This chain's CDR3 is CKGKANTEAFF. CDR3 coding DNA: TGTAAAGGGAAAGCGAACACTGAAGCTTTCTTT.

The chain employs TRBV5-8 and TRBJ1-1; D is unclear. With 4 bases removed from V and 9 bases from J, the gap between germline ends came to 16 bases. The CDR3 has 13 amino acids. Germline assignment: CDR1 SGHTS and CDR2 YDEGEE. This CDR3 is CASSLGRPGKAFF. The CDR3 region has the DNA TGTGCCAGCAGCCTCGGACGGCCCGGAAAAGCTTTCTTT.

The V gene is TRBV5-1, the J gene TRBJ2-7, with TRBD1 matching 8 bases. The CDR3 has 15 residues. From germline, CDR1 is SGHRS and CDR2 YFSETQ. J was trimmed by 5 bases and V by 1 base; bases with no gene match: 8. CDR3 nucleotides: TGCGCCAGCAGCTTGTCAGGGGACAGGCAGAACGAGCAGTACTTC. Translation: CASSLSGDRQNEQYF.

CDR3 DNA: TGTGCCAGCTCACCACTGAGCGGGACCCCATATACGCAGTATTTT. Protein product: CASSPLSGTPYTQYF. This chain links TRBV18 with TRBJ2-3; 7 bases match TRBD2. The germline V gene encodes CDR1 KGHSH and CDR2 LQKENI. J lost 7 bases, V lost 1 base, and 8 bases had no gene match. This CDR3 has 15 amino acids.

This chain connects TRBV5-1 to TRBJ1-2, with 7 bases fitting TRBD1. CDR3 size: 15 residues. V shed 0 bases, J shed 4 bases, and the junction held 6 bases outside the gene matches. Looked up from germline, CDR1 is SGHRS and CDR2 is YFSETQ. CDR3 bases: TGCGCCAGCAGCTTGGACCAGGGGGGAATCTATGGCTACACCTTC. It encodes CASSLDQGGIYGYTF.

The chain employs TRBV6-5 and TRBJ2-1, with no clear D. Trimming left V 8 bases short and J 9 bases short, with 11 bases between. CDR1 is MNHEY and CDR2 is SVGAGI in the germline V gene. The CDR3 extends over 11 amino acids. CDR3 nucleotides: TGTGCCAGCTCTGGGCCGGGTGAGCAGTTCTTC. Amino acids: CASSGPGEQFF.

This sequence joins TRBV6-5 and TRBJ1-1; 7 bases match TRBD1. The CDR3 extends over 13 amino acids. Germline V gene lookup returns CDR1 MNHEY and CDR2 SVGAGI. The trim removed 3 bases at V and 4 bases at J, leaving 2 bases unmatched. The chain's CDR3 is CASSYQGVTEAFF. CDR3 coding DNA: TGTGCCAGCAGTTATCAGGGGGTCACTGAAGCTTTCTTT.

This clone was picked up one time. This chain links TRBV19 with TRBJ2-7, with 14 bases identical to TRBD2. J was trimmed by 3 bases and V by 10 bases; bases with no gene match: 8. The CDR3 is made up of 15 amino acids. The germline V gene encodes CDR1 LNHDA and CDR2 SQIVND (reference sequence). Here the CDR3 DNA reads TGTGCCACCAGGCGGGGACTAGCGGGGGACTACGAGCAGTACTTC. Translation: CATRRGLAGDYEQYF.

This clone was found once. V usage is TRBV12-3 or TRBV12-4 and J usage is TRBJ1-1, with D unclear. The CDR3 is 11 residues long. V lost 3 bases to trimming and J lost 8 bases, with 7 bases between them. CDR3 nucleotide sequence: TGTGCCAGCAGTTTGTCCGGGGAAGCTTTCTTT. Translation: CASSLSGEAFF.

The chain couples TRBV18 to TRBJ1-5; tentatively, D is TRBD1 (6 bases). The CDR3 loop spans 14 amino acids. The V gene's germline CDR1 is KGHSH and CDR2 LQKENI. Trimming removed 3 bases at V and 7 bases at J, with 13 bases between. The CDR3 coding sequence is TGTGCCAGCTCACCCGGGACAAAAGTCCAGCCCCAGCATTTT. Translation gives CASSPGTKVQPQHF.

The rearrangement links TRBV19 to TRBJ2-5, with 9 bases matching TRBD1. The CDR3 has 12 residues. CDR1 LNHDA and CDR2 SQIVND come from the germline V gene (reference sequence). Trimming at V came to 9 bases and at J to 3 bases, leaving 2 bases not matched to a gene. CDR3 DNA sequence: TGTGCCAGCAGGACAGGGGAAGAGACCCAGTACTTC. It yields the protein CASRTGEETQYF. The full variable domain, completed using reference TRBV19 and TRBJ2-5, is DGGITQSPKYLFRKEGQNVTLSCEQNLNHDAMYWYRQDPGQGLRLIYYSQIVNDFQKGDIAEGYSVSREKKESFPLTVTSAQKNPTAFYLCASRTGEETQYFGPGTRLLVL.

In this sample, this clone turned up a few times. The chain employs TRBV2 and TRBJ2-2; no reliable D call. The length of the CDR3 is 15 residues. The germline gives CDR1 SNHLY, CDR2 FYNNEI. V was clipped by 6 bases and J by 4 bases, with 15 bases between them. CDR3 coding DNA: TGTGCCAGCAGAGAGAGAGAAGCGATCACCGGGGAGCTGTTTTTT. Encoded protein: CASREREAITGELFF.

The chain uses TRBV18 and TRBJ2-1; D possibly corresponds to TRBD1 (6 bases). The germline CDR1 and CDR2 sequences are KGHSH and LQKENI. Trimming stripped 4 bases from V and 3 bases from J, with 7 bases between. The CDR3 sequence is 13 residues long. CDR3 bases: TGTGCCAGCTCACAGGACAGCTACAATGAGCAGTTCTTC. The encoded protein is CASSQDSYNEQFF.

The chain carries TRBV10-3 and TRBJ1-2; TRBD1 aligns across 7 bases. The CDR3 is 16 residues long. J was trimmed by 5 bases and V by 3 bases; bases with no gene match: 12. Germline loops: CDR1 ENHRY, CDR2 SYGVKD. In DNA form, the CDR3 reads TGTGCCATCAGTGATGTGACAGGGATGATCGGGTATGGCTACACCTTC. Protein product: CAISDVTGMIGYGYTF.

The chain employs TRBV9 and TRBJ2-2; no clear D. Trimming took 0 bases from V and 3 from J, leaving 3 bases between them. The CDR3 is 13 residues long. Germline CDR1 is SGDLS and CDR2 is YYNGEE. The CDR3 loop reads CASSVDHTGELFF. CDR3 coding DNA: TGTGCCAGCAGCGTAGACCACACCGGGGAGCTGTTTTTT. Based on the CDR3 plus reference TRBV9 and TRBJ2-2, the full variable domain is DSGVTQTPKHLITATGQRVTLRCSPRSGDLSVYWYQQSLDQGLQFLIQYYNGEERAKGNILERFSAQQFPDLHSELNLSSLELGDSALYFCASSVDHTGELFFGEGSRLTVL.

This chain uses TRBV5-4 with TRBJ2-7, with a tentative D call TRBD2 (6 bases). The CDR3 spans 15 residues. The V end lost 0 bases, the J end lost 1 base, and 11 bases lay between the germline ends. The germline gives CDR1 SGHNT, CDR2 YYREEE (reference sequence). The CDR3 DNA reads as TGTGCCAGCAGCTTGGGGCGGGGCCCTTCCTACGAGCAGTACTTC. It encodes CASSLGRGPSYEQYF.

This chain uses TRBV5-4 with TRBJ2-7, with 12 bases lining up with TRBD2. V was clipped by 6 bases and J by 4 bases; unmatched bases: 2. Looked up from germline, CDR1 is SGHNT and CDR2 is YYREEE (reference sequence). There are 13 residues in the CDR3. CDR3 bases: TGTGCCAGCAAGACTAGCGGGAGTTACGAGCAGTACTTC. Translated: CASKTSGSYEQYF.

This clone has a handful of counts. The chain uses TRBV28 and TRBJ1-5; 12 bases fit TRBD1. The trim removed 3 bases at V and 6 bases at J, leaving 6 bases unmatched. Germline V lookup: CDR1 MDHEN, CDR2 SYDVKM. CDR3 length: 16 residues. CDR3 DNA: TGTGCCAGCAGTTTTGGGGGACAGGGGGCTGCTCAGCCCCAGCATTTT. Translation: CASSFGGQGAAQPQHF. The full variable domain, in which reference TRBV28 and TRBJ1-5 provide the parts outside the CDR3, is DVKVTQSSRYLVKRTGEKVFLECVQDMDHENMFWYRQDPGLGLRLIYFSYDVKMKEKGDIPEGYSVSREKKERFSLILESASTNQTSMYLCASSFGGQGAAQPQHFGDGTRLSIL.

This sequence joins TRBV4-3 and TRBJ1-2, with D possibly matching TRBD1 (6 bases). Germline values: CDR1 LGHNA, CDR2 YSLEER. With 2 bases removed from V and 5 bases from J, the gap between germline ends came to 9 bases. This CDR3 comprises 13 residues. CDR3 nucleotide sequence: TGCGCCAGCAGCCAAACAGGGAGATATGGCTACACCTTC. This translates into CASSQTGRYGYTF.